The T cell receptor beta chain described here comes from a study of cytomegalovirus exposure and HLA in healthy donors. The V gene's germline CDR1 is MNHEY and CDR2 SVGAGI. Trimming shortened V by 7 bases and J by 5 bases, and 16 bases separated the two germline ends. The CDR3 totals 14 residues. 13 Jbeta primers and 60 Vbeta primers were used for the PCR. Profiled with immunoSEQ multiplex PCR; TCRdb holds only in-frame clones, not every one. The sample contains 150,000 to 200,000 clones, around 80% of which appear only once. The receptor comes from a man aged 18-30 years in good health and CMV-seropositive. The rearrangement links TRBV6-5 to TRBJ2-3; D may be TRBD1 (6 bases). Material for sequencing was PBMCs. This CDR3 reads CASTQKGVKDTQYF. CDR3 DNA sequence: TGTGCCAGCACCCAAAAGGGGGTAAAAGATACGCAGTATTTT.